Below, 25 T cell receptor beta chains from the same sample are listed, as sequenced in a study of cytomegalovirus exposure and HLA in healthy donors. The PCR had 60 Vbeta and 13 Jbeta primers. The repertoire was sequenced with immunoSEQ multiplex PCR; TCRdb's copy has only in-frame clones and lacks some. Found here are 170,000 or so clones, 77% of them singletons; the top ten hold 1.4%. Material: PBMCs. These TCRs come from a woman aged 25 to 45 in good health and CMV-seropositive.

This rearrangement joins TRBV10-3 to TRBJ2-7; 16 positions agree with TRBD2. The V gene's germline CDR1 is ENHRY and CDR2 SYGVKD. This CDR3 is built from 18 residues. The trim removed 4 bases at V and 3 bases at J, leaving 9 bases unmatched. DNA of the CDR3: TGTGCCATCAGTGGGTCGGGACTAGCGGGAGGGTTGGACTACGAGCAGTACTTC. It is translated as CAISGSGLAGGLDYEQYF.

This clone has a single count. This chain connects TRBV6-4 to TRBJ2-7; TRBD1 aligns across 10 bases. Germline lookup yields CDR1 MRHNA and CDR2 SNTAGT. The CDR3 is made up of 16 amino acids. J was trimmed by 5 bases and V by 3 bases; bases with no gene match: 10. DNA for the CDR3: TGTGCCAGCAGTGATCGCCTGGGGACAGGGGCGCACGAGCAGTACTTC. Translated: CASSDRLGTGAHEQYF.

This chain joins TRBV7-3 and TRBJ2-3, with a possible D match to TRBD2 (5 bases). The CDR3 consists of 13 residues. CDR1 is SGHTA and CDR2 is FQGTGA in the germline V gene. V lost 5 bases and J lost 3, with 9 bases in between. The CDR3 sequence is CASSPPGTDTQYF. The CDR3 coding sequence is TGTGCCAGCAGCCCGCCGGGGACAGATACGCAGTATTTT.

The CDR3 spells CASSYNPLGTGRKQYF. The CDR3 DNA sequence: TGTGCCAGCAGTTACAATCCCCTCGGGACAGGGAGAAAGCAGTACTTC. The rearrangement uses TRBV6-5 and TRBJ2-7, with 9 bases fitting TRBD1. This CDR3 is 16 amino acids long. The V and J ends lost 2 bases and 8 bases, in that order; junction bases with no gene match: 13. The germline CDR1 and CDR2 sequences are MNHEY and SVGAGI.

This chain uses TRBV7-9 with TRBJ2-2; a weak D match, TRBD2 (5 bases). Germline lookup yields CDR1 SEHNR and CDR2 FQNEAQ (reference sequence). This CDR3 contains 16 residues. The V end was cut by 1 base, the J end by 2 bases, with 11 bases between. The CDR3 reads CASSLVGDLNTGELFF. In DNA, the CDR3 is TGTGCCAGCAGCTTAGTGGGAGACCTTAACACCGGGGAGCTGTTTTTT.

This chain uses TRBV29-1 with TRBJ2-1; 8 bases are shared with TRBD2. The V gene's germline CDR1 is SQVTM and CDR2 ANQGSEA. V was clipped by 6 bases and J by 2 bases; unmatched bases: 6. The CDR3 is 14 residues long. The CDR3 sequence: CSVYSGETYNEQFF. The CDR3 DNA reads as TGCAGCGTCTATAGCGGGGAGACCTACAATGAGCAGTTCTTC.

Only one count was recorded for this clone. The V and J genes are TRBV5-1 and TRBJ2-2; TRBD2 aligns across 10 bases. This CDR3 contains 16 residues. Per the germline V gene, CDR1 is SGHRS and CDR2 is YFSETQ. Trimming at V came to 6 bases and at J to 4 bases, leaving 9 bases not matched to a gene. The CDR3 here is CASISVAGGPTGELFF. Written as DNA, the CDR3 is TGCGCCAGCATCTCGGTAGCGGGAGGTCCCACCGGGGAGCTGTTTTTT.

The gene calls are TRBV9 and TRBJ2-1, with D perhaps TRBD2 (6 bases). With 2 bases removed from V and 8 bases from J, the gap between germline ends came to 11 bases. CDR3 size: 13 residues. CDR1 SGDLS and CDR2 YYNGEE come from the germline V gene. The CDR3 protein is CASSVNPGDEQFF. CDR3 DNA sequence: TGTGCCAGCAGCGTTAATCCGGGGGATGAGCAGTTCTTC. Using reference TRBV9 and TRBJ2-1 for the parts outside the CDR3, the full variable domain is DSGVTQTPKHLITATGQRVTLRCSPRSGDLSVYWYQQSLDQGLQFLIQYYNGEERAKGNILERFSAQQFPDLHSELNLSSLELGDSALYFCASSVNPGDEQFFGPGTRLTVL.

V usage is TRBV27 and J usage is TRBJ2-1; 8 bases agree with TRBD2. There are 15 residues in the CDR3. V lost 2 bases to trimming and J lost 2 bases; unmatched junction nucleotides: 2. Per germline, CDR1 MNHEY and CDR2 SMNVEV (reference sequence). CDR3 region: CASSLDSGAYNEQFF. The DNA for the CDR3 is TGTGCCAGCAGTTTAGATAGCGGGGCCTACAATGAGCAGTTCTTC.

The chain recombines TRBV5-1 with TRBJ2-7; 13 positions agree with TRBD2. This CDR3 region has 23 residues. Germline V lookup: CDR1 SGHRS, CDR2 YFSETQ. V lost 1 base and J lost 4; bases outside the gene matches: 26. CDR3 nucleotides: TGCGCCAGCAGCTTGAAGGCCCCCGGTCTACTAGCGGGAGGGCCAGATCGTATATACGAGCAGTACTTC. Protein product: CASSLKAPGLLAGGPDRIYEQYF. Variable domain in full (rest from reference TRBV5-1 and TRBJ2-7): KAGVTQTPRYLIKTRGQQVTLSCSPISGHRSVSWYQQTPGQGLQFLFEYFSETQRNKGNFPGRFSGRQFSNSRSEMNVSTLELGDSALYLCASSLKAPGLLAGGPDRIYEQYFGPGTRLTVT.

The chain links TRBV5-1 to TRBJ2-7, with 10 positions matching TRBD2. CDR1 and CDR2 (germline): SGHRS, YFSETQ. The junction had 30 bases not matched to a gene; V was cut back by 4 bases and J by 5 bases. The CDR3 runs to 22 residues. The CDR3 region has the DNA TGCGCCAGCAGCGCCCGGACAGGGTGGTGGGGTGAGACTAGCGGGCCACCGAACGAGCAGTACTTC. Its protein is CASSARTGWWGETSGPPNEQYF.

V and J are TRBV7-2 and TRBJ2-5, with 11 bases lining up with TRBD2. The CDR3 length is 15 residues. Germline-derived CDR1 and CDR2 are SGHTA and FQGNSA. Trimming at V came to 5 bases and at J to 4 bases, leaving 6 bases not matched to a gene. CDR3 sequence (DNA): TGTGCCAGCAGCCCCCCGGGACTAGCGGCAGAGACCCAGTACTTC. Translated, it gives CASSPPGLAAETQYF.

DNA of the CDR3: TGTGCCAGCAGCTTGGACAGCCCCTCTGGAAACACCATATATTTT. It yields the protein CASSLDSPSGNTIYF. The chain is built from TRBV5-5 and TRBJ1-3; D uncertain. CDR1 is SGHKS and CDR2 is YYEKEE in the germline V gene (reference sequence). Deletions cut 0 bases from V and 0 bases from J, with 7 bases between. This CDR3 has 15 amino acids.

The CDR3 DNA is TGTGCCAGCAGCTTACAGCCGGGTTCTCCCGGGGAGCTGTTTTTT. Translated, it gives CASSLQPGSPGELFF. The chain employs TRBV7-3 and TRBJ2-2; D remains unclear. With 2 bases removed from V and 6 bases from J, the gap between germline ends came to 13 bases. Germline V lookup: CDR1 SGHTA, CDR2 FQGTGA. This CDR3 is built from 15 residues.

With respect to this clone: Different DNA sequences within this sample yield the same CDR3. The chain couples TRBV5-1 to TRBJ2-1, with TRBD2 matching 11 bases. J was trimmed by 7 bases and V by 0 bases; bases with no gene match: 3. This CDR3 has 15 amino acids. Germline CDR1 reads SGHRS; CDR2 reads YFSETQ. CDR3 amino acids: CASSLGLAGSNEQFF. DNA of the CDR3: TGCGCCAGCAGCTTGGGACTAGCGGGATCAAATGAGCAGTTCTTC.

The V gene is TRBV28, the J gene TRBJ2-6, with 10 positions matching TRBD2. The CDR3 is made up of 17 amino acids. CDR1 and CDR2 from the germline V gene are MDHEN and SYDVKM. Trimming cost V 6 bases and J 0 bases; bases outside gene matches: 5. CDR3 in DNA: TGTGCCAGCAGGCTAGCGGGGGCCAACTCTGGGGCCAACGTCCTGACTTTC. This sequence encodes CASRLAGANSGANVLTF.

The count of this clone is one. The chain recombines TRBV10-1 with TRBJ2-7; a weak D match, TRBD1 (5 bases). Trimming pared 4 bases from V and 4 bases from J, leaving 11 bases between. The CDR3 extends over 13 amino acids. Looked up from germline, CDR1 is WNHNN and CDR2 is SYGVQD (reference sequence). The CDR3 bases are TGCGCCAGCAGTGTAACCCAGGGTTACGAGCAGTACTTC. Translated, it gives CASSVTQGYEQYF.

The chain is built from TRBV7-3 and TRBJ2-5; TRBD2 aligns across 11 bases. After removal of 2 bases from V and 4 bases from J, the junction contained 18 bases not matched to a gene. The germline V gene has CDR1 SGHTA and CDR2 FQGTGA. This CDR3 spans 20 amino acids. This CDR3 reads CASSLFRNWRVAGGGETQYF. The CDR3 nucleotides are TGTGCCAGCAGCTTATTCCGAAACTGGCGGGTAGCGGGAGGGGGAGAGACCCAGTACTTC.

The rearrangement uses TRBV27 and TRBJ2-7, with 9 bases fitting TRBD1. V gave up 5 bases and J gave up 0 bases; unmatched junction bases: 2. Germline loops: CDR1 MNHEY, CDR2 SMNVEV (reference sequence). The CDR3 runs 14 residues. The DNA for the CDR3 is TGTGCCAGCAGTAAGACAGGGGGCTCCTACGAGCAGTACTTC. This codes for CASSKTGGSYEQYF.

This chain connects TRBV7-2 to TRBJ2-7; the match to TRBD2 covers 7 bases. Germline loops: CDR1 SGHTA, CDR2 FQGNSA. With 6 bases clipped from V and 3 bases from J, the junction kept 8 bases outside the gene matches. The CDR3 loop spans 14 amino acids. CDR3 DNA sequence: TGTGCCAGCAGATATAGCGGGTTTAACTACGAGCAGTACTTC. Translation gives CASRYSGFNYEQYF.

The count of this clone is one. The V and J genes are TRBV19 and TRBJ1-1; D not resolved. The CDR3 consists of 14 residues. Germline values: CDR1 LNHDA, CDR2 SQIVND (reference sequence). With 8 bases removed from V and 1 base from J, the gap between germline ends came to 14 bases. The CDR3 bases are TGTGCCAGTTTAGCCGAGGGCAAGAACACTGAAGCTTTCTTT. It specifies CASLAEGKNTEAFF.

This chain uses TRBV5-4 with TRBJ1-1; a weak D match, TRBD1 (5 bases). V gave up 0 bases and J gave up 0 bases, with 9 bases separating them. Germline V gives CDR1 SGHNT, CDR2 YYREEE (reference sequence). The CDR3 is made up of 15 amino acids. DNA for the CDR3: TGTGCCAGCAGCTTGGAGGCCAGGGTGAACACTGAAGCTTTCTTT. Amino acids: CASSLEARVNTEAFF. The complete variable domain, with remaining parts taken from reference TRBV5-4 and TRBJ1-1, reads ETGVTQSPTHLIKTRGQQVTLRCSSQSGHNTVSWYQQALGQGPQFIFQYYREEENGRGNFPPRFSGLQFPNYSSELNVNALELDDSALYLCASSLEARVNTEAFFGQGTRLTVV.

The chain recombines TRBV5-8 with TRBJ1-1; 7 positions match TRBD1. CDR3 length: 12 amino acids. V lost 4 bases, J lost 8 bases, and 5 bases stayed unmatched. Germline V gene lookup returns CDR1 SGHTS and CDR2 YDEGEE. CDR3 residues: CASSPQTGEAFF. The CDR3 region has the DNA TGTGCCAGCAGCCCTCAGACAGGGGAAGCTTTCTTT. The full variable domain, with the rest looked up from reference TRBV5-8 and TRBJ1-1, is EAGVTQSPTHLIKTRGQQATLRCSPISGHTSVYWYQQALGLGLQFLLWYDEGEERNRGNFPPRFSGRQFPNYSSELNVNALELEDSALYLCASSPQTGEAFFGQGTRLTVV.

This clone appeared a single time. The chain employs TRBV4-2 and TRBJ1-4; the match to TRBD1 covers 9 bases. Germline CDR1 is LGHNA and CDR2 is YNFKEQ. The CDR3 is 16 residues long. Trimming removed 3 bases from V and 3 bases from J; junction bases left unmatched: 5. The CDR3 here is CASSQGGQGPNEKLFF. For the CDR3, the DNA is TGTGCCAGCAGCCAGGGGGGACAGGGCCCTAATGAAAAACTGTTTTTT.

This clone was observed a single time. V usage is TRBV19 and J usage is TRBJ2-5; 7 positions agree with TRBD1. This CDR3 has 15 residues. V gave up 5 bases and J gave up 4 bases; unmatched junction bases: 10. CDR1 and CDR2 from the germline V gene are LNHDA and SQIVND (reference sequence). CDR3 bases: TGTGCCAGTAGTCGGAACAGGGGAGTGGGAGAGACCCAGTACTTC. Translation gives CASSRNRGVGETQYF.